This T cell receptor (beta chain) stems from a study of early T cells in non-severe SARS-CoV-2 infection listed by TCRdb under 2021. Looking at the study overall: Bulk RNA from unsorted whole blood was used for TCR sequencing, so alpha and beta chains could not be paired. Study-wide findings and limitations: VDJdb matching was skewed toward anti-spike CD8 responses, so virus-specific expansions were likely underestimated and private and CD4 specificities were missed.

Libraries came from 5' RACE. Sequenced on a NextSeq 500. Unique molecular identifiers were attached to individual cDNA molecules in the TCR library protocol so that sequencing error and PCR bias could be corrected. Sequencing covered both TCR alpha and beta chains, and within each sample the abundances of alpha and beta sequences were tightly co-correlated. For the original study's pipeline: Decombinator V4 was used to annotate the V gene, J gene and CDR3 of the TCR sequences. TCRs were defined as expanded if a significant change between any two time points was detected under a Poisson model with p below 0.0001. Abundances of TCRs were expressed as counts per million after normalisation to the total number of TCRs sequenced in each sample. TRAV1-2 paired with TRAJ12, TRAJ20 or TRAJ33 defined MAIT TCRs, while TRAV10 paired with TRAJ18 defined iNKT TCRs. VDJdb, accessed on 1 November 2021, was searched for TCRs annotated for CMV, EBV and SARS-CoV-2, and TCRs annotated for more than one antigen were excluded. TCRdb reprocessing: public reads trimmed at Q25 with fastp, clones called with MiXCR, in-frame beta chains kept. Records with the same CDR3 protein are collapsed into one entry carrying the most frequent genes and DNA. Here the V and J calls rest on TCRdb's processing, not on the authors' analysis. Within this sample are tens of thousands of distinct CDR3 sequences, with 4.4% of them counted one time only. About an eighth of the sample lies in the top ten.

The study was a case-control design nested within a healthcare worker cohort in London, UK, with weekly nasopharyngeal swab PCR tests and blood sampling. Healthcare workers were recruited during the week of the UK lockdown, between 23 and 31 March 2020, and followed weekly for up to roughly 15 weeks. Including the terminal cysteine and phenylalanine, the CDR3 comprises 16 residues. Only the CDR3 portion is preserved as DNA: 48 bases, with reading frame beginning at the first base. Trimming takes 4 bases off V and 5 bases off J; junction bases not matched to a gene: 10. CDR1 MNHEY and CDR2 SVGAGI were looked up in the germline V gene. There are many counts of this clonotype. Its antigen target is currently unknown. No clone much larger than this one lies a single base away; base qualities are absent.

The chain employs TRBV6-5 and TRBJ2-5, with TRBD2 matching 10 junction bases. The receptor was isolated from an adult who was a healthcare worker with PCR-confirmed SARS-CoV-2 infection or an uninfected control (not recorded which). Sample: whole blood. Here the CDR3 is given as CASSLNPTSGSETQYF. The nucleotide sequence is given as TGTGCCAGCAGTTTGAACCCGACTAGCGGGTCGGAGACCCAGTACTTC.